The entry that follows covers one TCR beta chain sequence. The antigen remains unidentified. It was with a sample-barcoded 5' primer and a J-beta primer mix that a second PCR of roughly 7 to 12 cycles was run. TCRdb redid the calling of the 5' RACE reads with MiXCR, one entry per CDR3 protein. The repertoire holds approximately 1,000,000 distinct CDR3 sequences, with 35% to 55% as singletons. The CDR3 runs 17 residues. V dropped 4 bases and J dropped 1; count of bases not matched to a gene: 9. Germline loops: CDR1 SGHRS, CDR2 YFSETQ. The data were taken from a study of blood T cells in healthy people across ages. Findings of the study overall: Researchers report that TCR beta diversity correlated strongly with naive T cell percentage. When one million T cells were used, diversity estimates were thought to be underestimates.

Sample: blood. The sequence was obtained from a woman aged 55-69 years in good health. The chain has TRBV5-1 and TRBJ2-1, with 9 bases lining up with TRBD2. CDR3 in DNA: TGCGCCAGCAGCCCCCGACTAGCGGCCAGGTCCTACAATGAGCAGTTCTTC. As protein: CASSPRLAARSYNEQFF. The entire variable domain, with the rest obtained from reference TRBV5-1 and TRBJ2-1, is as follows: KAGVTQTPRYLIKTRGQQVTLSCSPISGHRSVSWYQQTPGQGLQFLFEYFSETQRNKGNFPGRFSGRQFSNSRSEMNVSTLELGDSALYLCASSPRLAARSYNEQFFGPGTRLTVL.